This T cell receptor (beta chain) is from a study of blood T cell repertoires in COVID-19. About the research overall: T cells, B-cell-depleted T cells, or PBMCs provided the cDNA or gDNA that served as material.

The data were produced by immunoSEQ multiplex PCR, yet TCRdb's version contains in-frame clones alone and is incomplete. The repertoire holds about 66,000 clones, with roughly 86% as singletons. This clonotype was sampled from a man aged 55-75 years with acute or convalescent COVID-19. Source material: peripheral blood.

CDR3 sequence reads: CASSLGTPIQTQYF. Here the CDR3 DNA reads TGTGCCAGCAGCTTAGGGACACCAATACAGACCCAGTACTTC. The rearrangement links TRBV7-8 to TRBJ2-5, with D perhaps TRBD1 (5 bases). V was shortened by 1 base and J by 6 bases, with 12 bases between the two germline ends. This CDR3 is built from 14 residues. CDR1 and CDR2 from the germline V gene are SGHVS and FQNEAQ.